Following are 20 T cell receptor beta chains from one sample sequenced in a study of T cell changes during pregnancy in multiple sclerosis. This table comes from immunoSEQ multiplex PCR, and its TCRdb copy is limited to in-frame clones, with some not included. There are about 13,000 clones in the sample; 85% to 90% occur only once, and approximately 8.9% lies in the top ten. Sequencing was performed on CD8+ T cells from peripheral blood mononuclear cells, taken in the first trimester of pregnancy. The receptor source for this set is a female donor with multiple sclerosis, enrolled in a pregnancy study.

The CDR3 DNA reads TGTGCCAGCGGGGGGGACCCGGGACTTGTGGTGGACTATGGCTACACCTTC. Translating it yields CASGGDPGLVVDYGYTF. The genes are TRBV2 and TRBJ1-2, with a weak D call TRBD1 (5 bases). The CDR3 runs 17 residues. Germline CDR1 SNHLY, CDR2 FYNNEI. V lost 8 bases and J 3 bases, leaving 25 bases between the germline ends.

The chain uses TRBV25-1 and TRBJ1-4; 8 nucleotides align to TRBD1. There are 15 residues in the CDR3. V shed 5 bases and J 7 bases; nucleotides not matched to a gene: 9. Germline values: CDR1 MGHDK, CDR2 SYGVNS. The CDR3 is CASSPRQGHVEKLFF. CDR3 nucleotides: TGTGCCAGCAGTCCCCGACAGGGGCACGTTGAAAAACTGTTTTTT.

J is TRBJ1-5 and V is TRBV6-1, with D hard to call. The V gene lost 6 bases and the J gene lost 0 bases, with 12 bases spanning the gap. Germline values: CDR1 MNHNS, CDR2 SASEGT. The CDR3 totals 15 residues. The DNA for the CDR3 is TGTGCCAGCAGCGCTCCCACATATAGCAATCAGCCCCAGCATTTT. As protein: CASSAPTYSNQPQHF.

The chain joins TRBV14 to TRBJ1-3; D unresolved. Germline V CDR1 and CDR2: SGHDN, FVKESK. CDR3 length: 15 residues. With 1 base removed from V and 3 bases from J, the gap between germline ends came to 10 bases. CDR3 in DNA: TGTGCCAGCAGCCAAGGGTGGAGGGATGGAAACACCATATATTTT. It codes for CASSQGWRDGNTIYF.

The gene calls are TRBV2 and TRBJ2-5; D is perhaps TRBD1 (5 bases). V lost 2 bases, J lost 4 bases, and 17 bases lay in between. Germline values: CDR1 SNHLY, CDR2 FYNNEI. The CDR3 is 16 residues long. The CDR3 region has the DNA TGTGCCAGCAGTGAATCGTACCTTCAGGGCCTAGAGACCCAGTACTTC. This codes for CASSESYLQGLETQYF.

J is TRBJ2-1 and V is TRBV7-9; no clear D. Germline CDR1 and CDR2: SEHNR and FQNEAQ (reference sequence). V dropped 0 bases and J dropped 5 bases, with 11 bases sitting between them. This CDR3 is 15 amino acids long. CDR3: CASSLAQTLDNEQFF. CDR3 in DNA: TGTGCCAGCAGCTTAGCGCAAACCCTAGACAATGAGCAGTTCTTC. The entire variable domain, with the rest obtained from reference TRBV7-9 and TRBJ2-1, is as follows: DTGVSQNPRHKITKRGQNVTFRCDPISEHNRLYWYRQTLGQGPEFLTYFQNEAQLEKSRLLSDRFSAERPKGSFSTLEIQRTEQGDSAMYLCASSLAQTLDNEQFFGPGTRLTVL.

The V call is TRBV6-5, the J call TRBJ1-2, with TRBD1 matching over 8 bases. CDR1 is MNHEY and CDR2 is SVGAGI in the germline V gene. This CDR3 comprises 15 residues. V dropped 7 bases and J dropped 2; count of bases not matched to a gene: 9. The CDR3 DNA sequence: TGTGCCAGCACCGGCCGGGCAGGGGGCAACTATGGCTACACCTTC. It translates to CASTGRAGGNYGYTF.

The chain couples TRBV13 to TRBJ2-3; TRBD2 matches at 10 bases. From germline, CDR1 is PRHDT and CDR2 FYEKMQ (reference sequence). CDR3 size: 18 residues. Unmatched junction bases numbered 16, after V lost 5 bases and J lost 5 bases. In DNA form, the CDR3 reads TGTGCCAGCAGCCCCTGGTCGGCTAGCGGGGGATATGGAGATACGCAGTATTTT. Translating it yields CASSPWSASGGYGDTQYF.

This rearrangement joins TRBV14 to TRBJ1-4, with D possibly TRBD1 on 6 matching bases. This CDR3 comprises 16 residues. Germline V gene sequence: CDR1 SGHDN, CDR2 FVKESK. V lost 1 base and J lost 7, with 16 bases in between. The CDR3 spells CASSQGGGWLGEKLFF. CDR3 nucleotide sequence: TGTGCCAGCAGCCAAGGAGGGGGATGGTTGGGTGAAAAACTGTTTTTT.

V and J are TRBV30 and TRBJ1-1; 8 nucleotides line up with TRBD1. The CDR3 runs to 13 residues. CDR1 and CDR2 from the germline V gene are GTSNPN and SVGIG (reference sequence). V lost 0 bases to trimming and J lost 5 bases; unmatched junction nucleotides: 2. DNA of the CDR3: TGTGCCTGGAGTGTAGACAGGGGAACTGAAGCTTTCTTT. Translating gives CAWSVDRGTEAFF. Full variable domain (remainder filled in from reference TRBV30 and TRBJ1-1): SQTIHQWPATLVQPVGSPLSLECTVEGTSNPNLYWYRQAAGRGLQLLFYSVGIGQISSEVPQNLSASRPQDRQFILSSKKLLLSDSGFYLCAWSVDRGTEAFFGQGTRLTVV.

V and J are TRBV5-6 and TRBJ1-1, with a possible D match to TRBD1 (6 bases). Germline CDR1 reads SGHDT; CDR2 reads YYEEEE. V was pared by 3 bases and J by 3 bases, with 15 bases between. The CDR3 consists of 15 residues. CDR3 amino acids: CASSSYRESDTEAFF. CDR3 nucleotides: TGTGCCAGCAGCTCCTACAGGGAGTCGGACACTGAAGCTTTCTTT.

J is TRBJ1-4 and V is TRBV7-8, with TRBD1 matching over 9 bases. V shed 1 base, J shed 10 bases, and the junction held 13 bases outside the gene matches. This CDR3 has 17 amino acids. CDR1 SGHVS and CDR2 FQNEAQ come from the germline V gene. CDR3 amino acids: CASSLGPSGTGWRKLFF. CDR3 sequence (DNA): TGTGCCAGCAGCTTAGGACCATCCGGGACAGGGTGGCGAAAACTGTTTTTT.

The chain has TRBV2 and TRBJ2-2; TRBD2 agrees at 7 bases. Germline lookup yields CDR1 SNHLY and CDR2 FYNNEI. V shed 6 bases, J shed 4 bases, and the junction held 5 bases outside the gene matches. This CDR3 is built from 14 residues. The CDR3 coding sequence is TGTGCCAGCAGAGGACTAGTTGGCACCGGGGAGCTGTTTTTT. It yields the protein CASRGLVGTGELFF.

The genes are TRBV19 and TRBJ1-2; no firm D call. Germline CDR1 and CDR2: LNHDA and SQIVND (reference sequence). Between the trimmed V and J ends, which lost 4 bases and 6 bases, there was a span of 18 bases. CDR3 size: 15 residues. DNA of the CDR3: TGTGCCAGTAGTACCCACGGACGGACTAGGAATGGCTACACCTTC. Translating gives CASSTHGRTRNGYTF. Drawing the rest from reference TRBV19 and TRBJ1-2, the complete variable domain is DGGITQSPKYLFRKEGQNVTLSCEQNLNHDAMYWYRQDPGQGLRLIYYSQIVNDFQKGDIAEGYSVSREKKESFPLTVTSAQKNPTAFYLCASSTHGRTRNGYTFGSGTRLTVV.

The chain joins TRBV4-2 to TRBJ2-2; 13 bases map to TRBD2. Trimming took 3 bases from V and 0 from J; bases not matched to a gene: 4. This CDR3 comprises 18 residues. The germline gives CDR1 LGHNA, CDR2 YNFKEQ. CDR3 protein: CASSHLTSGGSNTGELFF. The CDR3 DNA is TGTGCCAGCAGCCATTTGACTAGCGGGGGGTCGAACACCGGGGAGCTGTTTTTT.

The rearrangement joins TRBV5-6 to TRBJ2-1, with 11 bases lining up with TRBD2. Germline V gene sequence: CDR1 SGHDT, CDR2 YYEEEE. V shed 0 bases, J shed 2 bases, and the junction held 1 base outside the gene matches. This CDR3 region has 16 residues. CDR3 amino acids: CASSLASGGPYNEQFF. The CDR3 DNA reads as TGTGCCAGCAGCTTGGCTAGCGGGGGGCCCTACAATGAGCAGTTCTTC.

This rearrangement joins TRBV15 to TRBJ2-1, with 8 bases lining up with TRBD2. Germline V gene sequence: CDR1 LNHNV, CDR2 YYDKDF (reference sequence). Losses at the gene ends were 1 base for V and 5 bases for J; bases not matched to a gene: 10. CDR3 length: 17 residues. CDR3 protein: CATSRVRGGVSDNEQFF. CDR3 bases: TGTGCCACCAGCAGAGTCCGGGGGGGGGTATCAGACAATGAGCAGTTCTTC. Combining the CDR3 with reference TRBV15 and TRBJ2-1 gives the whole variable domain DAMVIQNPRYQVTQFGKPVTLSCSQTLNHNVMYWYQQKSSQAPKLLFHYYDKDFNNEADTPDNFQSRRPNTSFCFLDIRSPGLGDTAMYLCATSRVRGGVSDNEQFFGPGTRLTVL.

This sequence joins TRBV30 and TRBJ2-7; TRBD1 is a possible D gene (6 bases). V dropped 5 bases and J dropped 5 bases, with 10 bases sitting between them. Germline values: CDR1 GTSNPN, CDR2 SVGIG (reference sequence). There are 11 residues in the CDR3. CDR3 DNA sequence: TGTGCCTGGTCCCCAGGGGACGAGCAGTACTTC. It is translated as CAWSPGDEQYF.

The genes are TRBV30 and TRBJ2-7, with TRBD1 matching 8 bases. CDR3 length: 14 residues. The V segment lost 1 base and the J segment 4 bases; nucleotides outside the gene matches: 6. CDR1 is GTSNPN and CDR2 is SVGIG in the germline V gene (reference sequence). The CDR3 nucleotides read TGTGCCTGGAGTGGGACAGGGCTTATTTACGAGCAGTACTTC. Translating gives CAWSGTGLIYEQYF.

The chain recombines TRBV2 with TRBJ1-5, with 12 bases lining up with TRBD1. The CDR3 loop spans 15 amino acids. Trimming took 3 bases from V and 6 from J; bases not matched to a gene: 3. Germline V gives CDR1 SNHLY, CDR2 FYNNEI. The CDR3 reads CASSEPGQGAQPQHF. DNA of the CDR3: TGTGCCAGCAGTGAGCCGGGACAGGGGGCTCAGCCCCAGCATTTT.